Sequencing of this TCR beta chain was carried out in a study of control samples from healthy donors and cancer patients. This CDR3 has 17 residues. Germline CDR1 reads LNHNV; CDR2 reads YYDKDF (reference sequence). V lost 3 bases to trimming and J lost 6 bases, with 20 bases between them. The protocol was immunoSEQ multiplex PCR, while the TCRdb copy is restricted to in-frame clones and leaves out a portion. The sample includes 150,000 to 200,000 clones, roughly 90% seen only once; the top ten take around 12%. The material sequenced was blood. The TCR sequence derives from a man aged 25 to 40 in good health. The chain has TRBV15 and TRBJ1-4; weak D call: TRBD1 (6 bases). Here the CDR3 reads CATSRRRGGARDEKLFF. In DNA, the CDR3 is TGTGCCACCAGCAGGAGGCGGGGGGGCGCCCGGGATGAAAAACTGTTTTTT.